This TCR beta chain was observed in a study of blood T cell repertoires in COVID-19. Under the authors' procedure: By means of reference gene primer amplification, nucleated cell counts were estimated. Clones were sequenced by immunoSEQ multiplex PCR, and TCRdb holds only the in-frame ones, with some missing. V and J calls and clone size come straight from that table; D and trimming were deduced from the DNA. The sample contains about 280,000 clones, approximately 85% of which appear only once. V shed 6 bases, J shed 0 bases, and the junction held 1 base outside the gene matches. Germline CDR1 reads LGHNA; CDR2 reads YNFKEQ. The CDR3 contains 13 residues.

Material for sequencing was peripheral blood. The chain has TRBV4-2 and TRBJ2-7; 8 bases line up with TRBD1. The TCR sequence derives from a man between 50 and 59 years old with active or convalescent COVID-19. In nucleotides, the CDR3 is TGTGCCAGCAGGGGGACAGGCTCCTACGAGCAGTACTTC. Amino acids: CASRGTGSYEQYF.